Below are 8 T cell receptor beta chains sequenced from a single sample in a study of T cell changes during pregnancy in multiple sclerosis. Generated by immunoSEQ multiplex PCR, the TCRdb table keeps only in-frame clones and is missing some. The profile shows 50,000 or so clones, roughly 92% of them singletons. This sample comprised peripheral blood, obtained in the third trimester of pregnancy. These receptor sequences come from a female donor with multiple sclerosis, enrolled in a pregnancy study.

V and J are TRBV7-2 and TRBJ2-1, with 8 bases lining up with TRBD2. CDR1 and CDR2 (germline): SGHTA, FQGNSA. J lost 0 bases, V lost 1 base, and 5 bases had no gene match. This CDR3 contains 17 residues. CDR3 in DNA: TGTGCCAGCAGCTTAGTTTTAAGCGGGAGCTCCTACAATGAGCAGTTCTTC. It codes for CASSLVLSGSSYNEQFF.

The J gene is TRBJ2-1, the V gene TRBV19, with 7 bases lining up with TRBD1. This CDR3 spans 18 amino acids. Germline V CDR1 and CDR2: LNHDA, SQIVND (reference sequence). After removal of 4 bases from V and 0 bases from J, the junction contained 12 bases not matched to a gene. Here the CDR3 reads CASSTLRDSQSSYNEQFF. The CDR3 nucleotides are TGTGCCAGTAGTACCCTCCGGGACAGTCAAAGCTCCTACAATGAGCAGTTCTTC.

This chain uses TRBV7-9 with TRBJ1-1; the match to TRBD1 covers 7 bases. V was clipped by 6 bases and J by 3 bases; unmatched bases: 13. The CDR3 contains 16 residues. CDR1 and CDR2 (germline): SEHNR, FQNEAQ (reference sequence). The CDR3 DNA follows: TGTGCCAGCAGTTTGGAACAGGGGAGTAAGGACACTGAAGCTTTCTTT. Amino acid sequence: CASSLEQGSKDTEAFF.

The chain couples TRBV28 to TRBJ2-1; 12 positions agree with TRBD2. Trimming took 5 bases from V and 4 from J; bases not matched to a gene: 9. The V gene's germline CDR1 is MDHEN and CDR2 SYDVKM. This CDR3 comprises 17 residues. The CDR3 is CASSLRLAGVGYNEQFF. CDR3 nucleotide sequence: TGTGCCAGCAGTCTACGACTAGCGGGAGTGGGATACAATGAGCAGTTCTTC.

The chain has TRBV5-1 and TRBJ1-1; possibly TRBD1 for D (6 bases). Trimming cost V 1 base and J 4 bases, with 17 bases left between them. CDR1 and CDR2 from the germline V gene are SGHRS and YFSETQ. The CDR3 totals 16 residues. The DNA of the CDR3 is TGCGCCAGCAGCTTGAGGTCAGGGGCGACGGGCACTGAAGCTTTCTTT. Protein sequence: CASSLRSGATGTEAFF.

The CDR3 DNA reads TGTGCCAGCAGCTTGCGGACGACAGGGGGCCCTGGCGAGCAGTACTTC. Translated, it gives CASSLRTTGGPGEQYF. The J gene is TRBJ2-7, the V gene TRBV5-5; TRBD1 matches 10 bases. This CDR3 has 16 residues. The V and J ends lost 1 base and 6 bases, in that order; junction bases with no gene match: 10. Germline CDR1 is SGHKS and CDR2 is YYEKEE (reference sequence).

The rearrangement links TRBV7-2 to TRBJ2-1; 11 nucleotides agree with TRBD2. CDR3 length equals 15 residues. V trimming: 3 bases; J trimming: 6 bases; junction bases outside the gene matches: 4. Germline CDR1 and CDR2: SGHTA and FQGNSA. CDR3 coding DNA: TGTGCCAGCAGCTTGTCTAGCGGGAGGACCAATGAGCAGTTCTTC. Encoded protein: CASSLSSGRTNEQFF.

This rearrangement joins TRBV10-2 to TRBJ2-3; 11 nucleotides agree with TRBD2. The V segment lost 6 bases and the J segment 4 bases; nucleotides outside the gene matches: 6. The germline CDR1 and CDR2 sequences are WSHSY and SAAADI. This CDR3 comprises 15 residues. CDR3 nucleotides: TGCGCCAGCAGGCAGGGACTAGCGGTCGCAGATACGCAGTATTTT. Translated, it gives CASRQGLAVADTQYF.